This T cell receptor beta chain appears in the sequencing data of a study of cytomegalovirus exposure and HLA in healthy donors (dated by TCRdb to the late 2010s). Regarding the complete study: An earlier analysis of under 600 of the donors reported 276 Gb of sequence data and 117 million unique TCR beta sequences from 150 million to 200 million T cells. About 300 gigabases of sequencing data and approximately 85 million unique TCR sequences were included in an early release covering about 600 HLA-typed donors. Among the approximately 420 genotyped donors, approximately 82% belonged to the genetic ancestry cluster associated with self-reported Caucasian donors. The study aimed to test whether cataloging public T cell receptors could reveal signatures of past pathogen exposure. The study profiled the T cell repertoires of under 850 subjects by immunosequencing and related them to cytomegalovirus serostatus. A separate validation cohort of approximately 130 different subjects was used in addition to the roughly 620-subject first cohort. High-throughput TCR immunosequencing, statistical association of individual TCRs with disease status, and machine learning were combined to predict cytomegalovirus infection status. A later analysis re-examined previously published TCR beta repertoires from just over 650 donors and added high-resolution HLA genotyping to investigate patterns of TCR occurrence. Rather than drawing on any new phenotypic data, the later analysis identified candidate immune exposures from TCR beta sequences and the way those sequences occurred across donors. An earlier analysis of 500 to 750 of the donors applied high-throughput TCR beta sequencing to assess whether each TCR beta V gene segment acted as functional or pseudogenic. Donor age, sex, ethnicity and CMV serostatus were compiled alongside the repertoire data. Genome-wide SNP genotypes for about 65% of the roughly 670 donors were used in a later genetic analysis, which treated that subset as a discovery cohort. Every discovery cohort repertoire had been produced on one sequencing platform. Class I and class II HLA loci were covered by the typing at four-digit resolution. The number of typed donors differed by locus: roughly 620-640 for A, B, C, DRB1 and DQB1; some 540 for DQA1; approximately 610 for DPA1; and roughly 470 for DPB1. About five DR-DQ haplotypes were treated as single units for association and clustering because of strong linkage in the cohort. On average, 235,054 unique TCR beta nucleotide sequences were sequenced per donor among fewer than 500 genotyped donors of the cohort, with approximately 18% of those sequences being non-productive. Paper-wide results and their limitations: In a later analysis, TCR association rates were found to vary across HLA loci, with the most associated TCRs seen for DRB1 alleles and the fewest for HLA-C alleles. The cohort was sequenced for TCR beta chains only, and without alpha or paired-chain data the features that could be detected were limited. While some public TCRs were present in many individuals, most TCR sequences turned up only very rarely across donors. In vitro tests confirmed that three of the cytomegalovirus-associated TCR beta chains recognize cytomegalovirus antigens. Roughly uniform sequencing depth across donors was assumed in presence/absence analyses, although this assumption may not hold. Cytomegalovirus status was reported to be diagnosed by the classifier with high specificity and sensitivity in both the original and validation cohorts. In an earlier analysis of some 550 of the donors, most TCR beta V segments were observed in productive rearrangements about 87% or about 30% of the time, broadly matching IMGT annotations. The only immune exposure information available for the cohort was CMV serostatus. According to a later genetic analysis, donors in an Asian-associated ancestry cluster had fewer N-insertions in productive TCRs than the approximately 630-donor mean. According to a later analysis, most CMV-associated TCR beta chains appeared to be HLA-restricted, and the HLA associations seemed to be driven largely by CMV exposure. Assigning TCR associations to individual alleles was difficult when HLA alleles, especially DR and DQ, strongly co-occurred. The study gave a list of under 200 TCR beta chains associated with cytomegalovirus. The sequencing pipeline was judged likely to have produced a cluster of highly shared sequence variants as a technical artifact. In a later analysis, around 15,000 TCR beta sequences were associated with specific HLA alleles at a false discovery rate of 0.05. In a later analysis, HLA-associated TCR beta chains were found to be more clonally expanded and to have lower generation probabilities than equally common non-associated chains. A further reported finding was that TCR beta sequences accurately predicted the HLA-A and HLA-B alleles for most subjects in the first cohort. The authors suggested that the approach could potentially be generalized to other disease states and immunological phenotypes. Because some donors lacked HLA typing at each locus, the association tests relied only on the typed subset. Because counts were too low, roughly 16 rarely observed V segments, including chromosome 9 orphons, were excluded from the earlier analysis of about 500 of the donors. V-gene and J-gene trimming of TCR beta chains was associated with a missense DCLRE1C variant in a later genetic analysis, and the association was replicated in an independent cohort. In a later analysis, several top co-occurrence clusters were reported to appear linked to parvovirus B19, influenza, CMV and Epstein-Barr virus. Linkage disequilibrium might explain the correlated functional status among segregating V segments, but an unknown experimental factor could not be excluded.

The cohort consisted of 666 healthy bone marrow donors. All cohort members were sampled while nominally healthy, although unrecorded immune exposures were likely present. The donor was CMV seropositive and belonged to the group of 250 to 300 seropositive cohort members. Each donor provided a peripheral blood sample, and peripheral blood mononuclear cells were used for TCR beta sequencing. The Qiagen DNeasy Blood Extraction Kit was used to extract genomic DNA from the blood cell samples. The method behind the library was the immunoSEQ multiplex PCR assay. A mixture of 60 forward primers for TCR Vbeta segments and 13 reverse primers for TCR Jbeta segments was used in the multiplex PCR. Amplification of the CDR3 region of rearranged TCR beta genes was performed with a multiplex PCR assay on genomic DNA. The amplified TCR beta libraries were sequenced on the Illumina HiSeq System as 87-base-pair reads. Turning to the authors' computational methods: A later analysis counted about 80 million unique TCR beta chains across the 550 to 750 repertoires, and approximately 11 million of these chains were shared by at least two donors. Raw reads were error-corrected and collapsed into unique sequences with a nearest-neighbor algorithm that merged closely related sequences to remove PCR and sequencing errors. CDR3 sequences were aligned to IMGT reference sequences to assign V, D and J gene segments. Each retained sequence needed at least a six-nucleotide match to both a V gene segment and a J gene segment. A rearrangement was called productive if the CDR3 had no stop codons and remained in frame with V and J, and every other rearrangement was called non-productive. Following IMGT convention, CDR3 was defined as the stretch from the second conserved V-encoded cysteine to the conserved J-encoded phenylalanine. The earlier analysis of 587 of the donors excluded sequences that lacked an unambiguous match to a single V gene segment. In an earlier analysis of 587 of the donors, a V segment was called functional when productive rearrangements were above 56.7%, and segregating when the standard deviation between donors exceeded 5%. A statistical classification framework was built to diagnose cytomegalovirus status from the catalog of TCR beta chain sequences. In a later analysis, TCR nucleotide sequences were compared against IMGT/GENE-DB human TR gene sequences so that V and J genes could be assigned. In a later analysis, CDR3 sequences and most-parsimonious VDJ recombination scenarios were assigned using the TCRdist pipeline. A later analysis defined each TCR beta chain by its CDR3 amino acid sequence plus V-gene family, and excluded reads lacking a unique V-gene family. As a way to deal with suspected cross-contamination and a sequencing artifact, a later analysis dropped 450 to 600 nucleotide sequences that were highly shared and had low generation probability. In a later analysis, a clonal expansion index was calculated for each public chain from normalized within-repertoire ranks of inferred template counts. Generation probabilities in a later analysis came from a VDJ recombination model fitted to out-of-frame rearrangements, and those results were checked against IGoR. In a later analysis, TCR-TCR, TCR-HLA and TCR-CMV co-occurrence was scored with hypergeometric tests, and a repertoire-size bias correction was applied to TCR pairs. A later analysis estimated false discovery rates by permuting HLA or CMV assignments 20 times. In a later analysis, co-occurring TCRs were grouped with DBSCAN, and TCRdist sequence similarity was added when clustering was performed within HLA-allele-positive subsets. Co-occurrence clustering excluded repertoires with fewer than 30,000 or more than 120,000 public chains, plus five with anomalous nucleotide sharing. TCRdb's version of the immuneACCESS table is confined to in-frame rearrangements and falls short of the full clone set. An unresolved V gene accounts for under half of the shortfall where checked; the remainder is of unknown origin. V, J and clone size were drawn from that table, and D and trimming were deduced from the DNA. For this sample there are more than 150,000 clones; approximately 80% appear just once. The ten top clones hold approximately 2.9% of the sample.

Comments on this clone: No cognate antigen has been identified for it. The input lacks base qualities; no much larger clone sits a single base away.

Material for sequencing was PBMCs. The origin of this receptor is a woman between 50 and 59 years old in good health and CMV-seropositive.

CDR3 loop: CASSSRGGQGGGLYEQYF. In nucleotides, the sequence is TGTGCCAGCTCATCCCGAGGCGGACAGGGCGGGGGCCTCTACGAGCAGTACTTC. The sequence links TRBV18 to TRBJ2-7; the best D guess is TRBD1, with 8 bases matching. The CDR3 covers 18 residues, taking in both the cysteine and the phenylalanine. Only the CDR3 portion is preserved as DNA: 54 bases, with reading frame beginning at the first base. V and J are truncated by 5 bases and 3 bases respectively, leaving an intervening sequence of 26 bases. The germline V gene gives CDR1 as KGHSH and CDR2 as LQKENI. Here the CDR3 is joined to the reference TRBV18 and TRBJ2-7 genes, and the full variable domain is: NAGVMQNPRHLVRRRGQEARLRCSPMKGHSHVYWYRQLPEEGLKFMVYLQKENIIDESGMPKERFSAEFPKEGPSILRIQQVVRGDSAAYFCASSSRGGQGGGLYEQYFGPGTRLTVT.